Reported below is one T cell receptor (beta chain). Its target is unknown. Germline lookup yields CDR1 SNHLY and CDR2 FYNNEI. The CDR3 sequence is 14 residues long. V shed 7 bases and J shed 3 bases, with 13 bases lying between them. The sample is drawn from a study of cytomegalovirus exposure and HLA in healthy donors. Overall study results and limits: The likely origin of a cluster of highly shared sequence variants was a sequencing artifact. A later analysis showed HLA-associated TCR beta chains outstripping equally common others in clonal expansion. Analyses of presence and absence presupposed an approximately uniform sequencing depth across donors. When analyzed later, the rates of TCR association showed variation by HLA locus, with DRB1 the most and HLA-C the fewest.

The primer mix had 60 Vbeta and 13 Jbeta primers. Profiled with immunoSEQ multiplex PCR; TCRdb holds only in-frame clones, not every one. Here the sample spans tens of thousands of clones, roughly 72% being singletons. Sequenced sample: PBMCs. The rearrangement uses TRBV2 and TRBJ1-5; D gene unclear. This receptor was taken from a man aged 50 to 59 in good health and CMV-seronegative. The CDR3 DNA reads as TGTGCCAGCAATAGGGAGAGTTACAATCAGCCCCAGCATTTT. It is translated as CASNRESYNQPQHF.